This is a list of T cell receptor beta chains from one sample in a study of Graves' ophthalmopathy and Graves' hyperthyroidism. TCRdb redid the calling of the multiplex PCR reads with MiXCR, one entry per CDR3 protein. The sample carries roughly 400,000 distinct CDR3 sequences, roughly 15% recorded once. Sequencing was carried out using peripheral blood. Receptor source: an adult woman with stable Graves' hyperthyroidism. Each CDR3 is given with its conserved first and last residue. D genes are given only for firm matches. Clone sizes are given selectively: once, few, many, or a class where the clone is expanded.

V gene	clone size	J gene	D gene	CDR3 protein	CDR3 DNA
TRBV27	many	TRBJ2-5	TRBD2	CASSPLAGAGETQYF	TGTGCCAGCAGTCCCCTAGCGGGAGCGGGAGAGACCCAGTACTTC
TRBV28	many	TRBJ2-7	NA	CASSFSHKGGGGYEQYF	TGTGCCAGCAGTTTTTCCCACAAAGGGGGCGGGGGCTACGAGCAGTACTTC
TRBV28	many	TRBJ1-1	NA	CASTVNTEAFF	TGTGCCAGCACAGTGAACACTGAAGCTTTCTTT
TRBV2	NA	TRBJ2-7	TRBD1	CASSVQGALYEQYF	TGTGCCAGCAGTGTACAGGGGGCCCTCTACGAGCAGTACTTC
TRBV7-2	many	TRBJ1-2	TRBD1	CASSYDRGISNYGYTF	TGTGCCAGCAGCTACGACAGGGGGATCTCTAACTATGGCTACACCTTC
TRBV12-3/TRBV12-4	many	TRBJ1-5	NA	CASRIQNQPQHF	TGTGCCAGCAGGATACAGAATCAGCCCCAGCATTTT
TRBV12-3/TRBV12-4	many	TRBJ2-7	NA	CASSFGRGTPEQYF	TGTGCCAGCAGTTTCGGCAGGGGAACCCCCGAGCAGTACTTC
TRBV18	NA	TRBJ1-5	NA	CASSPSAAGNQPQHF	TGTGCCAGCTCACCATCGGCCGCCGGCAATCAGCCCCAGCATTTT
TRBV9	NA	TRBJ1-2	TRBD1	CASSVTGGSAYGYTF	TGTGCCAGCAGCGTAACAGGGGGTTCTGCCTATGGCTACACCTTC
TRBV12-5	many	TRBJ2-6	NA	CASVRGSGANVLTF	TGTGCTAGTGTTCGGGGTTCCGGGGCCAACGTCCTGACTTTC
TRBV30	many	TRBJ1-2	NA	CALSTTNYGYTF	TGTGCCCTCTCTACGACTAACTATGGCTACACCTTC
TRBV7-2	NA	TRBJ2-5	NA	CASSPDSGVETQYF	TGTGCCAGCAGCCCGGACTCAGGCGTAGAGACCCAGTACTTC
TRBV18	many	TRBJ1-1	NA	CASSPDRKNTEAFF	TGTGCCAGCTCGCCCGACAGGAAGAACACTGAAGCTTTCTTT
TRBV24-1	NA	TRBJ2-2	TRBD1	CATSDFNVGQGASGELFF	TGTGCCACCAGTGATTTTAACGTGGGACAGGGGGCTTCCGGGGAGCTGTTTTTT
TRBV7-3	many	TRBJ2-2	NA	CASSSDSYTGELFF	TGTGCCAGCAGCTCGGACAGCTACACCGGGGAGCTGTTTTTT
TRBV3-1	NA	TRBJ2-7	NA	CASSQGGAGSYEQYF	TGTGCCAGCAGCCAAGGGGGGGCAGGCTCCTACGAGCAGTACTTC
TRBV4-1	many	TRBJ2-7	TRBD2	CASSQAGTSGYEQYF	TGCGCCAGCAGCCAAGCCGGGACTAGCGGCTACGAGCAGTACTTC
TRBV19	many	TRBJ1-5	TRBD1	CASSIRATRGTGEYSNQPQHF	TGTGCCAGTAGTATTCGAGCCACCCGCGGGACAGGGGAGTATAGCAATCAGCCCCAGCATTTT
TRBV29-1	NA	TRBJ2-5	TRBD1	CSVGDYEQGPETQYF	TGCAGCGTTGGGGATTACGAACAGGGGCCGGAGACCCAGTACTTC
TRBV19	many	TRBJ1-1	NA	CASSRGLNTEAFF	TGTGCCAGCAGCCGGGGTCTGAACACTGAAGCTTTCTTT
TRBV6-1	many	TRBJ2-4	NA	CASSGALGDGDIQYF	TGTGCCAGCAGTGGAGCGCTAGGGGATGGAGACATTCAGTACTTC
TRBV27	NA	TRBJ2-7	TRBD2	CASSREGGRANSYEQYF	TGTGCCAGCAGCCGGGAGGGCGGGAGGGCCAATAGTTACGAGCAGTACTTC
TRBV28	many	TRBJ2-2	NA	CASRHKGLYRTGELFF	TGTGCCAGCAGGCATAAAGGGCTTTATAGAACCGGGGAGCTGTTTTTT
TRBV28	many	TRBJ1-2	NA	CATFQADSYGYTF	TGTGCCACCTTCCAGGCCGATTCCTATGGCTACACCTTC
TRBV3-1	NA	TRBJ1-1	NA	CASSHDTVQGAEAFF	TGTGCCAGCAGCCATGACACAGTACAGGGCGCTGAAGCTTTCTTT
TRBV7-2	NA	TRBJ2-2	NA	CASSLFTDGELFF	TGTGCCAGCAGCTTATTTACAGACGGGGAGCTGTTTTTT
TRBV19	NA	TRBJ2-2	NA	CASSIDHGDNGELFF	TGTGCCAGTAGTATAGATCACGGGGATAACGGGGAGCTGTTTTTT
TRBV5-6	NA	TRBJ1-5	NA	CASSFKGSSNQPQHF	TGTGCCAGCAGCTTTAAGGGGTCTAGCAATCAGCCCCAGCATTTT
TRBV20-1	many	TRBJ2-7	NA	CSADIQDPYEQYF	TGCAGTGCTGACATACAGGATCCCTACGAGCAGTACTTC
TRBV11-2	NA	TRBJ2-7	TRBD1	CASSLEGTGFYEQYF	TGTGCCAGCAGCTTAGAAGGGACAGGGTTTTACGAGCAGTACTTC
TRBV4-3	NA	TRBJ1-2	NA	CASSQDFSGYTF	TGCGCCAGCAGCCAAGATTTTTCCGGCTACACCTTC
TRBV20-1	many	TRBJ2-2	TRBD2	CSARGSSGSPNTGELFF	TGCAGTGCTAGAGGGAGTAGCGGGAGCCCGAACACCGGGGAGCTGTTTTTT
TRBV2	many	TRBJ1-1	NA	CASGPRQEGTEAFF	TGTGCCAGCGGTCCTCGACAGGAAGGAACTGAAGCTTTCTTT
TRBV12-5	few	TRBJ1-5	NA	CASGLGLNQPQHF	TGTGCTAGTGGTTTAGGGCTAAATCAGCCCCAGCATTTT
TRBV28	NA	TRBJ1-1	NA	CASTKWTMNTEAFF	TGTGCCAGCACAAAGTGGACCATGAACACTGAAGCTTTCTTT
TRBV10-3	NA	TRBJ2-7	TRBD2	CAISGASGSYEQYF	TGTGCCATCAGTGGCGCTAGCGGGAGTTACGAGCAGTACTTC
TRBV7-2	many	TRBJ2-7	TRBD1	CASSSGQGADEQHF	TGTGCCAGCAGCTCGGGACAGGGGGCCGACGAGCAGCACTTC
TRBV20-1	NA	TRBJ1-2	NA	CSARPGPRGGYTF	TGCAGTGCTAGACCGGGTCCCCGGGGAGGCTACACCTTC
TRBV6-5	many	TRBJ1-2	NA	CASSSRTKDGYTF	TGTGCCAGCAGTTCCCGGACCAAGGATGGCTACACCTTC
TRBV25-1	many	TRBJ1-2	NA	CASRASAGRDYTF	TGTGCCAGCAGAGCCTCCGCGGGGAGGGACTACACCTTC
TRBV14	many	TRBJ2-7	NA	CASSQLSGGEQYF	TGTGCCAGCAGCCAATTAAGTGGAGGCGAGCAGTACTTC
TRBV12-3/TRBV12-4	many	TRBJ1-5	TRBD1	CASSRQGNNQPQHF	TGTGCCAGTTCAAGACAGGGAAACAATCAGCCCCAGCATTTT
TRBV12-3/TRBV12-4	many	TRBJ2-4	NA	CASKLAGAGSKNIQYF	TGTGCCAGCAAACTCGCTGGGGCAGGGAGCAAAAACATTCAGTACTTC
TRBV6-2/TRBV6-3	many	TRBJ2-7	TRBD2	CASTDGLAGNYEQYF	TGTGCCAGCACTGACGGACTAGCGGGAAACTACGAGCAGTACTTC
TRBV20-1	few	TRBJ2-7	NA	CSATLQGYEQYF	TGCAGTGCTACTCTACAGGGCTACGAGCAGTACTTC
TRBV12-3/TRBV12-4	many	TRBJ1-1	NA	CASSPELNTEAFF	TGTGCCAGCAGTCCGGAACTGAACACTGAAGCTTTCTTT
TRBV3-1	many	TRBJ2-7	NA	CASSQERSAVNEQYF	TGTGCCAGCAGCCAAGAAAGGTCGGCGGTTAACGAGCAGTACTTC
TRBV3-1	NA	TRBJ2-6	TRBD1	CASSRRQGTGANVLTF	TGTGCCAGCAGCCGAAGACAGGGGACCGGGGCCAACGTCCTGACTTTC
TRBV20-1	many	TRBJ2-7	NA	CSAREGAFEQYF	TGCAGTGCTAGAGAGGGGGCGTTCGAGCAGTACTTC
TRBV10-3	NA	TRBJ1-5	TRBD1	CAICRDRDQPQHF	TGTGCCATCTGTAGGGACAGGGATCAGCCCCAGCATTTT
TRBV15	many	TRBJ1-1	NA	CATSRDRRNTEAFF	TGTGCCACCAGCAGAGATAGGCGGAACACTGAAGCTTTCTTT
TRBV5-1	NA	TRBJ1-1	NA	CASSWEGGMNTEAFF	TGCGCCAGCAGCTGGGAGGGGGGTATGAACACTGAAGCTTTCTTT
TRBV28	NA	TRBJ2-4	NA	CASSLDRPGRAVFGNIQYF	TGTGCCAGCAGTTTAGACCGCCCGGGCCGCGCGGTTTTTGGAAACATTCAGTACTTC
TRBV6-1	NA	TRBJ2-7	NA	CASRSPAVDHYDQYF	TGTGCCAGCAGATCCCCCGCGGTGGACCACTACGATCAGTACTTC
TRBV12-5	many	TRBJ2-7	TRBD1	CASGPGTGFIEQYF	TGTGCTAGTGGGCCCGGGACAGGGTTCATCGAGCAGTACTTC
TRBV28	many	TRBJ1-1	NA	CASSLGITGNTEAFF	TGTGCCAGCAGTTTAGGAATTACAGGGAACACTGAAGCTTTCTTT
TRBV20-1	many	TRBJ1-2	TRBD1	CSATPGGGDGYTF	TGCAGTGCCACGCCCGGAGGGGGCGACGGCTACACCTTC
TRBV29-1	many	TRBJ2-5	NA	CSFRDLNLPLYF	TGCAGCTTCCGGGACCTCAACCTGCCCCTGTACTTC
TRBV7-8	NA	TRBJ2-7	TRBD2	CASGLAGDLIFGSNEQYF	TGTGCCAGCGGCTTAGCGGGCGACCTTATCTTTGGGTCAAACGAGCAGTACTTC